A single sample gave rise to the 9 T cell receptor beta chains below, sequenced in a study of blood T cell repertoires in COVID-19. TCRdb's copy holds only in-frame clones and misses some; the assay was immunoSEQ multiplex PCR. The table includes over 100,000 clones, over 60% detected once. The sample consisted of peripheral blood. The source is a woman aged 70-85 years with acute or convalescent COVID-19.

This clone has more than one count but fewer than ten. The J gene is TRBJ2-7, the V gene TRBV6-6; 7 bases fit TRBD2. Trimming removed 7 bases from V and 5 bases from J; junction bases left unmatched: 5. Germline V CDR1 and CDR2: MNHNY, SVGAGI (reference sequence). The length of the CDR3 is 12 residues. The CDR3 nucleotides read TGTGCCAGCACCGCACGGGGGGACGAGCAGTACTTC. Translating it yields CASTARGDEQYF.

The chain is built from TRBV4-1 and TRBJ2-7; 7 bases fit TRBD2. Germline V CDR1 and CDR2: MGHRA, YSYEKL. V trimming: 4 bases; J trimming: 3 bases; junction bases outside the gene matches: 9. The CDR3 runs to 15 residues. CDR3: CASSPRGGEGYEQYF. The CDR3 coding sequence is TGCGCCAGCAGCCCGAGGGGAGGGGAAGGCTACGAGCAGTACTTC.

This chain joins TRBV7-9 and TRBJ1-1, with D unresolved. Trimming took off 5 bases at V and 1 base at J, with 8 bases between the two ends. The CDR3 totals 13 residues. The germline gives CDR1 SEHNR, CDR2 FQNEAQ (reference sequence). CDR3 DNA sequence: TGTGCCAGCAGCAATACACGGAACACTGAAGCTTTCTTT. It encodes CASSNTRNTEAFF.

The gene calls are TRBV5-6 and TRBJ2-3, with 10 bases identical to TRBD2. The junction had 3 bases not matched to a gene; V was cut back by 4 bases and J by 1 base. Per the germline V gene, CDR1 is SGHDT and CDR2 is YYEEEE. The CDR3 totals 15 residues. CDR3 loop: CASSPLAGGTDTQYF. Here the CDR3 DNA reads TGTGCCAGCAGCCCTCTAGCGGGGGGCACAGATACGCAGTATTTT.

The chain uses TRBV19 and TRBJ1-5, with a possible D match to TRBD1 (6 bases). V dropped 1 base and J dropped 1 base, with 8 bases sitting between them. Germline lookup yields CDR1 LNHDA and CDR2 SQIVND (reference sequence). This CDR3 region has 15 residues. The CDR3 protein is CASSIAGASNQPQHF. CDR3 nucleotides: TGTGCCAGTAGTATAGCAGGGGCGAGCAATCAGCCCCAGCATTTT.

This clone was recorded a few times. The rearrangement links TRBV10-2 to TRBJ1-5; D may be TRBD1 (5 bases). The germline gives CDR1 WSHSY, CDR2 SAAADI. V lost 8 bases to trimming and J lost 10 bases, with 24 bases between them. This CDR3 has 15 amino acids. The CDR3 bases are TGCGCCAGCCGGGGGGGAACCCGGCCCTCAGCTCCCCAGCATTTT. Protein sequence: CASRGGTRPSAPQHF.

CDR3 coding DNA: TGTGCCAGCAGGTCCGGGACTACCGGGGAGCTGTTTTTT. It encodes CASRSGTTGELFF. J is TRBJ2-2 and V is TRBV14; TRBD2 is a possible D gene (6 bases). V dropped 6 bases and J dropped 5 bases, with 10 bases sitting between them. Germline CDR1 reads SGHDN; CDR2 reads FVKESK. This CDR3 has 13 residues.

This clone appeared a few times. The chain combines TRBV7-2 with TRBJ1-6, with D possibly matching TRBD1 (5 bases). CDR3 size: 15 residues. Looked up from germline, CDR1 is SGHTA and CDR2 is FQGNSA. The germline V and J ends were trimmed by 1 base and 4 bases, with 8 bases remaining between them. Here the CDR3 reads CASSLGRDYNSPLHF. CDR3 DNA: TGTGCCAGCAGCTTAGGCAGGGATTATAATTCACCCCTCCACTTT. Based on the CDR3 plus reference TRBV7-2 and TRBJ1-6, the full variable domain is GAGVSQSPSNKVTEKGKDVELRCDPISGHTALYWYRQSLGQGLEFLIYFQGNSAPDKSGLPSDRFSAERTGGSVSTLTIQRTQQEDSAVYLCASSLGRDYNSPLHFGNGTRLTVT.

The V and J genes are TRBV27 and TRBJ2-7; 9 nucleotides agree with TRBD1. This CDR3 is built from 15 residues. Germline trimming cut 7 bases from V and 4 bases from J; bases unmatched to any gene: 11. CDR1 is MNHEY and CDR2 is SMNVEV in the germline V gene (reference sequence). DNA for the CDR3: TGTGCCAGCACCTCGGGTACCGGGACAGGGTACGAGCAGTACTTC. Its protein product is CASTSGTGTGYEQYF.